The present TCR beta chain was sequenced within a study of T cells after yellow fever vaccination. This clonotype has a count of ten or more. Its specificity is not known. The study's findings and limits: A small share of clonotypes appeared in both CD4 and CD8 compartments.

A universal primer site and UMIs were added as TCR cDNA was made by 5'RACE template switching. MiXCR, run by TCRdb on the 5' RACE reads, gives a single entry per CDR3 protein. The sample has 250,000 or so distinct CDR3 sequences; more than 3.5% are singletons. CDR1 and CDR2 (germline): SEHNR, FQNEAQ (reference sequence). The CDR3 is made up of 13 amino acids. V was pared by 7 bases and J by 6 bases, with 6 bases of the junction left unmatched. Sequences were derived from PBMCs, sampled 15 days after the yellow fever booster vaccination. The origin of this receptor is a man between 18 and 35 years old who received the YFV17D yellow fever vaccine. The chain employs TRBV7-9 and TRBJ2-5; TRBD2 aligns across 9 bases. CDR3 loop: CASTLAGIQTQYF. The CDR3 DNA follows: TGTGCCAGCACCCTAGCGGGGATTCAGACCCAGTACTTC.